This TCR beta chain was sequenced in a study of T cell responses to AZD1222 COVID-19 vaccine. CDR1 is SNHLY, CDR2 FYNNEI, per germline. The V gene lost 8 bases and the J gene lost 2 bases, with 13 bases spanning the gap. The CDR3 totals 14 residues. As regards this clone: The antigen is undetermined.

Sequencing was performed with immunoSEQ multiplex PCR; in TCRdb, only in-frame clones are kept and a portion is missing. The data show approximately 140,000 clones, with 90% to 95% seen just once and 1.3% held by the top ten. General study results and limits: The peak T cell response came first, and repertoires were sampled only after it.

This TCR was sampled from an adult in good health. V is TRBV2 and J is TRBJ1-3; D remains unclear. Source: peripheral blood, taken on day 0 of AZD1222 vaccination. For the CDR3, the DNA is TGTGCCAGCTCATCTGAAGATGCTGGAAACACCATATATTTT. It is translated as CASSSEDAGNTIYF.